Listed below are T cell receptor beta chains from one sample, sequenced in a study of shared clonotypes between healthy human individuals. The assay was immunoSEQ multiplex PCR, and TCRdb's table has in-frame clones only and misses some. The sample shows under 2.5 million clones, 85% to 95% of them seen only once. Sequenced input: naive CD4+ T cells from PBMCs. These receptors came from a man aged 18 to 35 in good health. Some clones in this sample may be carry-over from other donors' samples. Each CDR3 is given with its conserved first and last residue.

V,J,CDR3
TRBV5-4,TRBJ2-5,CASSLEGPETQYF
TRBV7-8,TRBJ2-3,CASSFTGLAASTDTQYF
TRBV19,TRBJ2-1,CASSISGRGSNEQFF
TRBV10-3,TRBJ1-1,CAISEVALNTEAFF
TRBV5-1,TRBJ2-5,CASSSGAGGQETQYF
TRBV28,TRBJ1-1,CASRYRGRYTEAFF
TRBV28,TRBJ1-2,CASSMDGTYGYTF
TRBV25-1,TRBJ2-1,CASSEVLYNEQFF
TRBV28,TRBJ2-7,CASRAGGGGPLYEQYF
TRBV11-2,TRBJ1-1,CASSLAQGNTEAFF
TRBV28,TRBJ2-7,CASSYRQNYEQYF
TRBV9,TRBJ1-3,CASSVGTGRNSGNTIYF
TRBV28,TRBJ1-5,CASSLGSLAQHF
TRBV20-1,TRBJ2-7,CSAYLGEQYF
TRBV11-3,TRBJ2-3,CASSLDERRTYTDTQYF
TRBV11-2,TRBJ2-7,CASSLGVSSYEQYF
TRBV9,TRBJ2-2,CASSVLTGNTNTGELFF
TRBV30,TRBJ2-5,CATSGGGGEETQYF
TRBV6-6,TRBJ1-3,CASSYSRAGDGNTIYF
TRBV9,TRBJ2-5,CASSGNRGTETQYF
TRBV2,TRBJ2-7,CASSSGSYEQYF
TRBV2,TRBJ1-2,CASSEKLPYGYTF
TRBV9,TRBJ2-5,CASSGSGTRQETQYF
TRBV6-5,TRBJ1-2,CASSSWDIESDGYTF
TRBV6-5,TRBJ2-5,CASSLFPGGETQYF
TRBV5-4,TRBJ2-1,CASSFRGGDNEQFF
TRBV28,TRBJ1-2,CAIRTGAAGYTF
TRBV4-1,TRBJ2-3,CASSHYQTDTQYF
TRBV2,TRBJ2-4,CASSETGTKNIQYF
TRBV7-9,TRBJ2-7,CASSPSGRADEQYF
TRBV5-1,TRBJ2-1,CASSFGYNDEQFF
TRBV5-4,TRBJ2-1,CASSLDRGTYNEQFF
TRBV6-6,TRBJ2-1,CATGTFDNEQFF
TRBV5-1,TRBJ2-1,CASSLAGDNEQFF
TRBV11-2,TRBJ2-5,CASSYLGAGETQYF
TRBV28,TRBJ2-7,CASSFFSGKSLQSPPKYEQYF
TRBV18,TRBJ1-1,CASSPRTSPTEAFF
TRBV29-1,TRBJ1-1,CSLRRGPRTEAFF
TRBV7-2,TRBJ1-2,CASSLVDRGNGYTF
TRBV7-2,TRBJ1-5,CASSLARSSNQPQHF
TRBV30,TRBJ2-7,CAWNSPRRRSYEQYF
TRBV28,TRBJ1-5,CASSPGQGNGQPQHF
TRBV19,TRBJ2-3,CASSMRPRLATDTQYF
TRBV5-5,TRBJ2-7,CASSKSQASGSYEQYF
TRBV2,TRBJ2-7,CASSGQGPSEQYF
TRBV28,TRBJ2-1,CASSLQGTYNEQFF
TRBV5-1,TRBJ2-5,CASGLVGQGRETQYF